A single sample gave rise to the 7 T cell receptor beta chains below, sequenced in a study of regulatory T cells in long-lasting Graves disease. Arm-PCR of CDR3 regions and iRepertoire HTBI primers were used to build TCR beta libraries. Using its own MiXCR run on the multiplex PCR reads, TCRdb lists one record per CDR3 protein. The sample contains 400,000 to 500,000 distinct CDR3 sequences, about 16% of which appear only once. The time point here: newly diagnosed GD, antithyroid drugs for less than 3 months. Generation of the TCR library employed RNA extracted from PBMCs. This sample also appeared in a second study, on T cells in Graves' hyperthyroidism and ophthalmopathy.

Here the sequenced sample was peripheral blood mononuclear cells (PBMCs), taken at new diagnosis, from a patient treated with antithyroid drugs. These receptors originate from a woman aged 18-29 years with Graves disease.

Details on this clonotype: A far larger clone lies a single base away; this is likely a read error. The CDR3 carries no conserved terminal phenylalanine or tryptophan, so it likely arises from a read error. V gene TRBV7-8 combines with J gene TRBJ2-1; 11 bases are a match to TRBD2. CDR1 and CDR2 from the germline V gene are SGHVS and FQNEAQ. The CDR3 is made up of 17 amino acids. The V gene end was trimmed by 5 bases and the J gene end by 6 bases; junction bases not matched to a gene: 12. The CDR3 region is CASSRRVAGGPGNEQFS. In DNA form, the CDR3 reads TGTGCCAGCAGCCGAAGGGTAGCGGGAGGGCCAGGCAATGAGCAGTTCTCC.

This clonotype was seen many times. The chain is built from TRBV6-2 or TRBV6-3 and TRBJ2-1; D is unclear. The CDR3 is 16 amino acids. CDR1 MNHEY and CDR2 SVGEGT come from the germline V gene. The V end was cut by 6 bases, the J end by 0 bases, with 15 bases between. The CDR3 here is CASRGNFGPSYNEQFF. In DNA form, the CDR3 reads TGTGCCAGCAGAGGGAATTTCGGACCCTCCTACAATGAGCAGTTCTTC.

This clonotype has ten or more counts. The V gene is TRBV12-3 or TRBV12-4, the J gene TRBJ1-1; possible D gene TRBD1, 6 bases. Trimming cost V 6 bases and J 2 bases, with 13 bases left between them. There are 14 residues in the CDR3. In DNA form, the CDR3 reads TGTGCCAGCAGCCACAGGGACACTAACACTGAAGCTTTCTTT. This translates into CASSHRDTNTEAFF.

The sample holds a few counts of this clonotype. V and J are TRBV6-1 and TRBJ2-1; TRBD2 aligns across 8 bases. The CDR3 spans 14 residues. V was clipped by 5 bases and J by 3 bases; unmatched bases: 3. The V gene's germline CDR1 is MNHNS and CDR2 SASEGT. As DNA, the CDR3 is TGTGCCAGCAGTATAGCGGGGCTCTACAATGAGCAGTTCTTC. This encodes CASSIAGLYNEQFF.

This clonotype was counted many times. A much bigger clone sits one base away, suggesting this may be a read error. The chain links TRBV12-3 or TRBV12-4 to TRBJ2-1; D uncertain. The length of the CDR3 is 11 residues. V lost 7 bases and J 0 bases, leaving 1 base between the germline ends. This CDR3 reads CASNSYNEQFF. In DNA form, the CDR3 reads TGTGCCAGCAACTCCTACAATGAGCAGTTCTTC.

This clonotype was seen many times. A junction boundary mismatches the germline segment, possibly from a read error. The V and J genes are TRBV10-1 and TRBJ2-1, with D uncertain. This CDR3 has 13 residues. Germline CDR1 is WNHNN and CDR2 is SYGVQD (reference sequence). The CDR3 spells CASSESTYNEQFF. The CDR3 region has the DNA TGTGCCAGCAGTGAATCGACTTACAATGAGCAGTTCTTC.

The chain joins TRBV12-3 or TRBV12-4 to TRBJ2-7, with D uncertain. Trimming removed 6 bases from V and 4 bases from J, with 22 bases in between. The CDR3 covers 16 residues. In nucleotides, the CDR3 is TGTGCCAGCAGCTCCACCCACCCTACCTTAGGGTACGAGCAGTACTTC. Translation gives CASSSTHPTLGYEQYF.